These T cell receptor beta chains were read from a single sample in a study of cytomegalovirus exposure and HLA in healthy donors. Assay: immunoSEQ multiplex PCR; the TCRdb copy retains only in-frame clones and omits some. This table holds hundreds of thousands of clones, about 80% found once. Sequenced material: PBMCs. These receptors came from a man aged 40-55 years in good health and CMV-seropositive. The CDR3 runs from the conserved cysteine through the conserved F or W. Each record gives: V gene, J gene, D gene, clone size, CDR3 protein, CDR3 DNA. A D gene is named only where the DNA matches it firmly. Clone size is shown for a subset of rows, as once, few, many or a class of expanded clone.

TRBV2	TRBJ2-7	TRBD1	few	CASSEGTGASEQYF	TGTGCCAGCAGTGAAGGGACAGGGGCTTCCGAGCAGTACTTC
TRBV15	TRBJ2-1	TRBD2	NA	CATSPGGPYNEQFF	TGTGCCACCAGCCCGGGAGGGCCTTACAATGAGCAGTTCTTC
TRBV5-8	TRBJ2-7	TRBD1	NA	CASRIPDRGPYEQYF	TGTGCCAGCAGAATCCCTGACAGGGGACCCTACGAGCAGTACTTC
TRBV29-1	TRBJ2-1	TRBD2	few	CSVEVLAGGPVRDEQFF	TGCAGCGTCGAGGTACTAGCGGGAGGGCCGGTTAGGGATGAGCAGTTCTTC
TRBV19	TRBJ1-5	TRBD1	NA	CASNGGQVRTSNQPQHF	TGTGCCAGTAACGGGGGACAGGTACGAACTAGCAATCAGCCCCAGCATTTT
TRBV5-1	TRBJ2-7	NA	NA	CASSPGGSAQNYEQYF	TGCGCCAGCAGCCCTGGGGGGAGCGCACAAAACTACGAGCAGTACTTC
TRBV4-1	TRBJ2-3	TRBD2	NA	CASSPTGTSGSTDTQYF	TGCGCCAGCAGCCCGACCGGGACTAGCGGGAGCACAGATACGCAGTATTTT
TRBV27	TRBJ1-2	NA	once	CASSPQGNYGYTF	TGTGCCAGCAGCCCACAGGGAAACTATGGCTACACCTTC
TRBV27	TRBJ2-5	TRBD1	NA	CASSPRDRGKTQYF	TGTGCCAGCAGTCCTCGGGACAGGGGAAAGACCCAGTACTTC
TRBV12-5	TRBJ1-1	TRBD1	NA	CASGTDRGYTEAFF	TGTGCTAGTGGTACGGACAGGGGGTACACTGAAGCTTTCTTT
TRBV29-1	TRBJ2-7	NA	NA	CSVALGAGEQYF	TGCAGCGTTGCCCTGGGGGCGGGCGAGCAGTACTTC
TRBV27	TRBJ2-1	NA	NA	CASSLRGYNEQFF	TGTGCCAGCAGTTTAAGAGGTTACAATGAGCAGTTCTTC